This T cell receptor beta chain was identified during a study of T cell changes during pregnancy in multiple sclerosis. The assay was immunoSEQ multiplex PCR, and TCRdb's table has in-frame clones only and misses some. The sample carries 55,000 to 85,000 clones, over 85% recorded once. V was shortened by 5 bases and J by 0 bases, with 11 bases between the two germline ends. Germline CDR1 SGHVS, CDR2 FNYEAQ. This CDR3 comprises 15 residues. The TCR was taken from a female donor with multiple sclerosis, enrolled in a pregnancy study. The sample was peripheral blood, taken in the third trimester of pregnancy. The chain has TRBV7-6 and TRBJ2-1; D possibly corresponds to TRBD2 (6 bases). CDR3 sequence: CASSADGSSYNEQFF. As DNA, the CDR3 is TGTGCCAGCAGCGCCGACGGGAGCTCCTACAATGAGCAGTTCTTC.